The 9 T cell receptor beta chains below were found in one sample sequenced in a study of T cell responses to AZD1222 COVID-19 vaccine. Assay used: immunoSEQ multiplex PCR; TCRdb lists only in-frame clones, some missing. Of some 150,000 clones listed, about 91% are singletons. The starting material was peripheral blood, obtained on day 0 of MenACWY control vaccination. The receptor source for this set is an adult in good health.

The rearrangement joins TRBV5-1 to TRBJ2-1; the match to TRBD2 covers 11 bases. Looked up from germline, CDR1 is SGHRS and CDR2 is YFSETQ. The junction had 3 bases not matched to a gene; V was cut back by 3 bases and J by 4 bases. The CDR3 extends over 15 amino acids. The DNA of the CDR3 is TGCGCCAGCAGCTCGACTAGCGGGGCGTACAATGAGCAGTTCTTC. This sequence encodes CASSSTSGAYNEQFF.

This chain uses TRBV7-2 with TRBJ2-5, with 11 bases fitting TRBD2. V dropped 5 bases and J dropped 5; count of bases not matched to a gene: 10. The germline CDR1 and CDR2 sequences are SGHTA and FQGNSA. The CDR3 extends over 16 amino acids. The CDR3 spells CASSTPRLAGQETQYF. CDR3 sequence (DNA): TGTGCCAGCAGCACCCCGCGACTAGCGGGACAGGAGACCCAGTACTTC.

The J gene is TRBJ1-5, the V gene TRBV28, with D possibly being TRBD1 (5 bases). CDR3 length: 15 residues. The V and J ends lost 6 bases and 4 bases respectively, with 16 bases between them. Looked up from germline, CDR1 is MDHEN and CDR2 is SYDVKM. CDR3 amino acids: CASRGTAPYNQPQHF. The CDR3 bases are TGTGCCAGCAGGGGGACCGCTCCATATAATCAGCCCCAGCATTTT.

V gene TRBV28 combines with J gene TRBJ2-1, with 8 positions matching TRBD2. V gave up 4 bases and J gave up 7 bases; unmatched junction bases: 12. CDR3 length: 16 residues. Germline CDR1 is MDHEN and CDR2 is SYDVKM. DNA for the CDR3: TGTGCCAGCAGTTCCCTCCTAGCGGGCTACATGAATGAGCAGTTCTTC. Translated, it gives CASSSLLAGYMNEQFF.

The chain carries TRBV12-3 or TRBV12-4 and TRBJ2-7; maybe TRBD1 (6 bases). CDR3 length: 12 residues. The V and J ends lost 5 bases and 2 bases respectively, with 7 bases between them. CDR3 in amino acids: CASSRGTYEQYF. In nucleotides, the CDR3 is TGTGCCAGCAGTAGGGGGACCTACGAGCAGTACTTC.

V gene TRBV6-4 combines with J gene TRBJ2-3; 9 nucleotides match TRBD2. The CDR3 runs to 15 residues. V dropped 7 bases and J dropped 2; count of bases not matched to a gene: 7. Germline V gene sequence: CDR1 MRHNA, CDR2 SNTAGT. In nucleotides, the CDR3 is TGTGCCAGCAACAAGACTAGCGGATCCACAGATACGCAGTATTTT. It specifies CASNKTSGSTDTQYF.

The chain recombines TRBV7-4 with TRBJ1-6; D might be TRBD1 (6 bases). V lost 5 bases and J 1 base, leaving 18 bases between the germline ends. Germline V gives CDR1 SGHVT, CDR2 SQSDAQ. The CDR3 has 18 residues. CDR3 bases: TGTGCCAGCAGCGTAGGGGGAGGGGATCTTTCCTATAATTCACCCCTCCACTTT. It encodes CASSVGGGDLSYNSPLHF.

To note about this clone: This same CDR3 is encoded by further DNA sequences in the sample. The V and J genes are TRBV5-1 and TRBJ2-3; no clear D gene. The length of the CDR3 is 12 residues. CDR1 and CDR2 from the germline V gene are SGHRS and YFSETQ. V lost 0 bases to trimming and J lost 3 bases, with 2 bases between them. Here the CDR3 DNA reads TGCGCCAGCAGCTTGGCGACAGATACGCAGTATTTT. This sequence encodes CASSLATDTQYF.

This chain joins TRBV5-8 and TRBJ1-6; 8 bases match TRBD1. Germline CDR1 and CDR2: SGHTS and YDEGEE. V dropped 4 bases and J dropped 9; count of bases not matched to a gene: 12. The CDR3 is made up of 16 amino acids. The CDR3, as DNA: TGTGCCAGCAGCGGCGGGACAGGCGGGTCAATTTCACCCCTCCACTTT. Encoded protein: CASSGGTGGSISPLHF.